The 19 T cell receptor beta chains in this list originate from one sample, sequenced in a study of blood T cell repertoires in COVID-19. Method: immunoSEQ multiplex PCR; TCRdb's copy keeps in-frame clones and lacks some. The sample consists of about 59,000 clones, around 73% of them appearing once. Specimen: peripheral blood. The receptors were gathered from an elderly man with acute or convalescent COVID-19.

This chain links TRBV18 with TRBJ2-7; 8 positions agree with TRBD1. This CDR3 contains 15 residues. With V trimmed by 3 bases and J by 3 bases, 7 bases remained unmatched. The germline V gene has CDR1 KGHSH and CDR2 LQKENI. The CDR3 bases are TGTGCCAGCTCACCCTCCACAGGGGGGAACTACGAGCAGTACTTC. As protein: CASSPSTGGNYEQYF.

The chain has TRBV29-1 and TRBJ1-1; D remains unclear. Trimming removed 0 bases at V and 1 base at J, with 9 bases between. The CDR3 is 14 amino acids. Germline assignment: CDR1 SQVTM and CDR2 ANQGSEA. CDR3 region: CSVEDGARNTEAFF. DNA for the CDR3: TGCAGCGTTGAAGATGGAGCCAGGAACACTGAAGCTTTCTTT.

The chain's CDR3 is CASRIAATYNEQFF. The DNA for the CDR3 is TGTGCCAGCAGAATAGCGGCAACCTACAATGAGCAGTTCTTC. V and J are TRBV2 and TRBJ2-1, with a tentative D call TRBD2 (6 bases). The CDR3 has 14 amino acids. Trimming removed 6 bases at V and 2 bases at J, with 11 bases between. The V gene's germline CDR1 is SNHLY and CDR2 FYNNEI.

The chain is built from TRBV5-1 and TRBJ2-1, with 12 bases matching TRBD2. The CDR3 totals 16 residues. V was clipped by 5 bases and J by 10 bases; unmatched bases: 13. In germline, CDR1 is SGHRS, CDR2 YFSETQ. The CDR3 DNA is TGCGCCAGCAGAAAGGGGGGACTAGCGGGCGGCTGGGAGCAGTTCTTC. Translation: CASRKGGLAGGWEQFF. Filled out from reference TRBV5-1 and TRBJ2-1, the complete variable domain reads KAGVTQTPRYLIKTRGQQVTLSCSPISGHRSVSWYQQTPGQGLQFLFEYFSETQRNKGNFPGRFSGRQFSNSRSEMNVSTLELGDSALYLCASRKGGLAGGWEQFFGPGTRLTVL.

The J gene is TRBJ2-2, the V gene TRBV7-2, with a weak D call TRBD1 (6 bases). In germline, CDR1 is SGHTA, CDR2 FQGNSA. This CDR3 is 16 amino acids long. Trimming shortened V by 1 base and J by 4 bases, and 13 bases separated the two germline ends. CDR3 amino acids: CASSLVRGKGTGELFF. The CDR3, as DNA: TGTGCCAGCAGCTTAGTAAGGGGGAAGGGCACCGGGGAGCTGTTTTTT.

V is TRBV9 and J is TRBJ2-7, with 7 bases aligning to TRBD1. Looked up from germline, CDR1 is SGDLS and CDR2 is YYNGEE. Trimming removed 0 bases from V and 3 bases from J; junction bases left unmatched: 6. The CDR3 contains 15 residues. The CDR3 is CASSVGGGGGYEQYF. The CDR3 nucleotides read TGTGCCAGCAGCGTAGGAGGGGGCGGCGGCTACGAGCAGTACTTC.

The V gene is TRBV5-1, the J gene TRBJ2-3; D may be TRBD2 (6 bases). Germline CDR1 and CDR2: SGHRS and YFSETQ. Deletions cut 5 bases from V and 0 bases from J, with 7 bases between. The CDR3 is 13 residues long. This chain's CDR3 is CASRGTSTDTQYF. The DNA of the CDR3 is TGCGCCAGCAGAGGGACTAGCACAGATACGCAGTATTTT.

The chain joins TRBV4-1 to TRBJ2-3; TRBD1 agrees at 7 bases. J lost 1 base, V lost 4 bases, and 5 bases had no gene match. Per the germline V gene, CDR1 is MGHRA and CDR2 is YSYEKL. This CDR3 region has 15 residues. The CDR3 here is CASSPLGTGTDTQYF. In DNA form, the CDR3 reads TGCGCCAGCAGCCCCCTGGGGACAGGCACAGATACGCAGTATTTT.

The chain employs TRBV11-3 and TRBJ2-3; D possibly corresponds to TRBD2 (6 bases). The CDR3 has 16 amino acids. Germline V lookup: CDR1 SGHNT, CDR2 YENEEA. With 3 bases removed from V and 2 bases from J, the gap between germline ends came to 15 bases. The chain's CDR3 is CASSLGLGGNTDTQYF. In DNA, the CDR3 is TGTGCCAGCAGCTTGGGACTTGGCGGGAACACAGATACGCAGTATTTT.

CDR3 sequence (DNA): TGTGCCATCAGTGAGACCGAGGGCCTTTACACTGAAGCTTTCTTT. It encodes CAISETEGLYTEAFF. The chain links TRBV10-3 to TRBJ1-1; no clear D. The CDR3 totals 15 residues. Trimming removed 2 bases at V and 3 bases at J, with 13 bases between. Germline V gene data show CDR1 as ENHRY and CDR2 as SYGVKD.

V is TRBV11-2 and J is TRBJ1-3; 8 bases align to TRBD1. V trimming: 5 bases; J trimming: 4 bases; junction bases outside the gene matches: 10. CDR1 and CDR2 (germline): SGHAT, FQNNGV. The CDR3 loop spans 16 amino acids. CDR3: CASSPAAGGGGNTIYF. In DNA, the CDR3 is TGTGCCAGCAGCCCTGCGGCAGGGGGCGGCGGAAACACCATATATTTT. The whole variable domain, remainder taken from reference TRBV11-2 and TRBJ1-3, is EAGVAQSPRYKIIEKRQSVAFWCNPISGHATLYWYQQILGQGPKLLIQFQNNGVVDDSQLPKDRFSAERLKGVDSTLKIQPAKLEDSAVYLCASSPAAGGGGNTIYFGEGSWLTVV.

In its sample, this clone was seen once. The chain combines TRBV5-6 with TRBJ2-3, with 7 bases matching TRBD1. The CDR3 spans 16 residues. Germline V gives CDR1 SGHDT, CDR2 YYEEEE. V was clipped by 2 bases and J by 1 base; unmatched bases: 7. Here the CDR3 reads CASSFRGPQGTDTQYF. The CDR3 nucleotides read TGTGCCAGCAGCTTTAGGGGGCCCCAAGGCACAGATACGCAGTATTTT.

The V call is TRBV24-1, the J call TRBJ2-3, with 10 bases fitting TRBD2. Germline-derived CDR1 and CDR2 are KGHDR and SFDVKD. J gave up 5 bases and V 3 bases, and 13 bases lay outside the gene matches. This CDR3 spans 18 amino acids. The CDR3 spells CATSDRGLAGEVLDTQYF. CDR3 coding DNA: TGTGCCACCAGTGATCGTGGGCTAGCGGGAGAAGTTTTAGATACGCAGTATTTT.

The rearrangement uses TRBV6-5 and TRBJ2-7, with TRBD1 as a possible D gene (5 bases). The CDR3 is 12 residues long. V lost 4 bases and J lost 7, with 11 bases in between. Germline CDR1 reads MNHEY; CDR2 reads SVGAGI. The CDR3 spells CASSSRASEQYF. CDR3 in DNA: TGTGCCAGCAGTTCCAGGGCTTCAGAGCAGTACTTC.

The V call is TRBV7-9, the J call TRBJ2-1; D ambiguous. The CDR3 is 14 residues long. V lost 3 bases, J lost 3 bases, and 9 bases lay in between. Germline V gene lookup returns CDR1 SEHNR and CDR2 FQNEAQ (reference sequence). CDR3 sequence: CASSFSLVYNEQFF. The CDR3 region has the DNA TGTGCCAGCAGCTTTTCTCTTGTCTACAATGAGCAGTTCTTC.

The genes are TRBV9 and TRBJ1-6; the match to TRBD1 covers 8 bases. CDR1 and CDR2 (germline): SGDLS, YYNGEE. This CDR3 is 16 amino acids long. The junction had 10 bases not matched to a gene; V was cut back by 4 bases and J by 7 bases. The CDR3: CASSPLDRGGNSPLHF. The CDR3 nucleotides read TGTGCCAGCAGCCCACTTGACAGGGGAGGAAATTCACCCCTCCACTTT.

The CDR3 coding sequence is TGTGCCAGCAGCATAACGGGGCGGGGCGGCAAATCCTACGAGCAGTACTTC. Protein product: CASSITGRGGKSYEQYF. The J gene is TRBJ2-7, the V gene TRBV7-8, with D tentatively TRBD2 (6 bases). CDR1 is SGHVS, CDR2 FQNEAQ, per germline. Trimming took 5 bases from V and 1 from J, leaving 21 bases between them. This CDR3 has 17 amino acids.

This chain joins TRBV3-1 (or the pseudogene TRBV3-2) and TRBJ2-2; possibly TRBD2 for D (7 bases). The CDR3 runs 16 residues. V was trimmed by 2 bases and J by 5 bases, leaving 15 bases between them. Germline V CDR1 and CDR2: LGHDT, YNNKEL (reference sequence). Here the CDR3 DNA reads TGTGCCAGCAGCCAACGGGGGGCGACAAGTACCGGGGAGCTGTTTTTT. This translates into CASSQRGATSTGELFF.

CDR3 sequence: CASSFGQGEQYF. CDR3 DNA sequence: TGTGCCAGCAGTTTTGGGCAGGGGGAGCAGTACTTC. The chain is built from TRBV12-3 or TRBV12-4 and TRBJ2-7; maybe TRBD1 (6 bases). Deletions cut 3 bases from V and 7 bases from J, with 10 bases between. CDR3 length: 12 amino acids.